Listed below are T cell receptor beta chains from one sample, sequenced in a study of blood T cells in healthy people across ages. TCRdb redid the calling of the 5' RACE reads with MiXCR, one entry per CDR3 protein. The data contain some 1.5 million distinct CDR3 sequences, approximately 30% of them singletons. The sample was blood. Receptors originate from a woman in her 30s in good health. Both conserved end residues are part of each CDR3. The D gene is left open where the match is weak. Clone size is stated in some rows and not others, as once, few, many or a class when expanded.

v_gene	d_gene	j_gene	abundance	CDR3aa	CDR3nt
TRBV27	-	TRBJ1-2	-	CASGGAPYGYTF	TGTGCCAGCGGCGGGGCTCCATATGGCTACACCTTC
TRBV19	-	TRBJ2-5	few	CASSKGGTGSQETQYF	TGTGCCAGTAGTAAGGGAGGAACAGGCTCTCAAGAGACCCAGTACTTC
TRBV29-1	TRBD2	TRBJ2-3	many	CSVAGLAGLTDTQYF	TGCAGCGTTGCGGGACTAGCGGGGCTCACGGATACGCAGTATTTT
TRBV10-3	-	TRBJ2-5	-	CAISESGAEETQYF	TGTGCCATCAGTGAGTCAGGGGCCGAGGAGACCCAGTACTTC
TRBV12-3/TRBV12-4	TRBD1	TRBJ2-5	-	CASSRRTGLIQTQYF	TGTGCCAGCAGTAGAAGGACAGGGCTTATACAGACCCAGTACTTC
TRBV20-1	-	TRBJ2-1	many	CSASVDSQFF	TGCAGTGCTAGTGTAGACTCTCAGTTCTTC
TRBV11-1	-	TRBJ2-7	-	CASSLLGNHYEQYF	TGTGCCAGCAGCTTATTAGGGAACCACTACGAGCAGTACTTC
TRBV28	-	TRBJ2-7	few	CASSFNQGRNSYEQYF	TGTGCCAGCAGCTTCAATCAGGGGCGTAACTCCTACGAGCAGTACTTC
TRBV18	TRBD2	TRBJ2-7	many	CASSPSGRDEQYF	TGTGCCAGCTCACCTAGCGGGAGGGACGAGCAGTACTTC
TRBV7-8	TRBD2	TRBJ2-7	-	CASSLARASGSNEQYF	TGTGCCAGCAGCTTAGCACGGGCTAGCGGGAGTAACGAGCAGTACTTC
TRBV2	-	TRBJ2-6	few	CASIDAGVSSGANFLTF	TGTGCCAGCATTGATGCCGGGGTTAGCTCTGGGGCCAACTTCCTGACTTTC
TRBV7-6	-	TRBJ1-4	many	CASSLAQGSHEKLFF	TGTGCCAGCAGCTTGGCCCAGGGAAGTCATGAAAAACTGTTTTTT
TRBV20-1	TRBD2	TRBJ2-3	-	CSAHLAVLTDTQYF	TGCAGTGCTCATCTAGCGGTACTCACAGATACGCAGTATTTT
TRBV9	-	TRBJ1-1	-	CASSVIDRPLMNTEAFF	TGTGCCAGCAGCGTAATTGACAGACCACTTATGAACACTGAAGCTTTCTTT
TRBV12-3/TRBV12-4	-	TRBJ1-1	-	CASARDSGTEAFF	TGTGCCAGCGCGCGGGACTCGGGCACTGAAGCTTTCTTT
TRBV6-5	-	TRBJ2-5	few	CASSYSIGKETQYF	TGTGCCAGCAGTTACTCGATAGGGAAAGAGACCCAGTACTTC
TRBV11-2	-	TRBJ1-3	-	CASSQGRGSGNTIYF	TGTGCCAGCAGCCAAGGCCGGGGCTCTGGAAACACCATATATTTT
TRBV19	-	TRBJ2-1	-	CASSILGGGKGNEQFF	TGTGCCAGTAGTATCTTGGGGGGAGGAAAGGGCAATGAGCAGTTCTTC
TRBV5-1	TRBD2	TRBJ2-1	few	CASGRASGSMDEQFF	TGCGCCAGCGGTAGGGCTAGCGGGAGTATGGATGAGCAGTTCTTC
TRBV14	-	TRBJ1-4	-	CASSRKFEKLFF	TGTGCCAGCAGCAGAAAGTTTGAAAAACTGTTTTTT
TRBV5-1	-	TRBJ2-5	many	CASSLRGQQETQYF	TGCGCCAGCAGCTTGCGGGGACAACAAGAGACCCAGTACTTC
TRBV29-1	-	TRBJ1-4	many	CSVQGQLNEKLFF	TGCAGCGTTCAGGGGCAGCTTAATGAAAAACTGTTTTTT
TRBV5-1	TRBD1	TRBJ1-1	-	CASSGGQENTEAFF	TGCGCCAGCAGCGGAGGACAGGAGAACACTGAAGCTTTCTTT
TRBV30	-	TRBJ2-5	few	CAWSVRSEETQYF	TGTGCCTGGAGTGTAAGGTCAGAAGAGACCCAGTACTTC
TRBV10-3	-	TRBJ1-4	few	CAIRDQGWEKLFF	TGTGCCATCAGAGATCAGGGATGGGAAAAACTGTTTTTT
TRBV14	-	TRBJ1-2	many	CASSQRTGTYGYTF	TGTGCCAGCAGCCAGAGAACCGGGACCTATGGCTACACCTTC
TRBV5-1	TRBD2	TRBJ2-7	-	CASSSQVAGGNEQYF	TGCGCCAGCAGCTCCCAGGTAGCGGGGGGAAATGAGCAGTACTTC